This entry lists 7 T cell receptor beta chains sequenced from one sample in a study of control samples from healthy donors and cancer patients. Assay: immunoSEQ multiplex PCR; the TCRdb copy retains only in-frame clones and omits some. The table lists roughly 73,000 clones, 85% to 95% of them singletons. Material for sequencing was blood. The receptors were sampled from a woman aged 55 to 70 in good health.

The chain employs TRBV12-3 or TRBV12-4 and TRBJ1-6; 7 nucleotides agree with TRBD1. The CDR3 has 13 residues. J gave up 10 bases and V 2 bases, and 2 bases lay outside the gene matches. The CDR3 DNA reads TGTGCCAGCAGTTTAAGGGGGCAATCACCCCTCCACTTT. Amino acid sequence: CASSLRGQSPLHF.

The J gene is TRBJ2-1, the V gene TRBV11-2; the match to TRBD1 covers 8 bases. The V gene's germline CDR1 is SGHAT and CDR2 FQNNGV. This CDR3 is built from 15 residues. Germline trimming cut 4 bases from V and 0 bases from J; bases unmatched to any gene: 2. CDR3 bases: TGTGCCAGCAGCTCTGGACAGGGCTCCTACAATGAGCAGTTCTTC. It encodes CASSSGQGSYNEQFF.

V is TRBV12-2 and J is TRBJ2-7; TRBD1 is the table's D call, not checked against the DNA. TRBV12-2 is a pseudogene. This CDR3 has 17 amino acids. The CDR3 is CASRPPPDNQSSYEQYF. The CDR3 nucleotides read TGTGCAAGTCGCCCCCCCCCAGACAATCAGAGCTCCTACGAGCAGTACTTC.

This chain links TRBV5-4 with TRBJ2-7, with 10 bases aligning to TRBD1. Germline assignment: CDR1 SGHNT and CDR2 YYREEE (reference sequence). V lost 4 bases, J lost 5 bases, and 12 bases stayed unmatched. This CDR3 is 16 amino acids long. CDR3 amino acids: CASSRTGQGGKNEQYF. In nucleotides, the CDR3 is TGTGCCAGCAGCCGAACCGGACAGGGGGGTAAGAACGAGCAGTACTTC.

The chain recombines TRBV5-1 with TRBJ1-1, with D possibly matching TRBD1 (6 bases). This CDR3 is built from 15 residues. Germline V CDR1 and CDR2: SGHRS, YFSETQ. Trimming left V 0 bases short and J 0 bases short, with 9 bases between. In DNA, the CDR3 is TGCGCCAGCAGCTTGGGGACAGCCATGAACACTGAAGCTTTCTTT. Its protein is CASSLGTAMNTEAFF.

The V call is TRBV6-6, the J call TRBJ2-2; D unclear. Germline V lookup: CDR1 MNHNY, CDR2 SVGAGI (reference sequence). V lost 7 bases and J lost 2, with 14 bases in between. This CDR3 has 15 residues. The DNA of the CDR3 is TGTGCCAGCACCTTGCTAAGGAGAAACACCGGGGAGCTGTTTTTT. It yields the protein CASTLLRRNTGELFF.

This rearrangement joins TRBV19 to TRBJ2-7; possible D gene TRBD1, 5 bases. CDR3 length: 12 amino acids. Germline loops: CDR1 LNHDA, CDR2 SQIVND (reference sequence). Deletions cut 3 bases from V and 6 bases from J, with 9 bases between. For the CDR3, the DNA is TGTGCCAGTAGTATTGGGGCAGGCGAGCAGTACTTC. Protein product: CASSIGAGEQYF.